The clone carrying this T cell receptor beta chain occurred once. The antigen is undetermined. This record belongs to a study of CD8 T cells in ankylosing spondylitis. Study observations and caveats: Reportedly, disease-linked clones are significantly enriched in ankylosing spondylitis patients' matched synovial fluid.

Generation of TCR beta libraries employed quantitative 5'-RACE incorporating molecular barcodes. TCRdb reprocessed the 5' RACE reads via MiXCR and lists one record per CDR3 protein. The sample contains 250,000 to 300,000 distinct CDR3 sequences, around 20% of which appear only once. The sequence was obtained from a male donor with ankylosing spondylitis or in good health (not recorded which). The sample taken for sequencing was blood, either unsorted or a sorted T cell fraction (not recorded which).

CDR3 protein: CATSELPGQGTETQYF. DNA for the CDR3: TGTGCCACCAGTGAGTTACCGGGACAGGGGACAGAGACCCAGTACTTC. This chain connects TRBV24-1 to TRBJ2-5, with 10 bases identical to TRBD1. Germline V gene lookup returns CDR1 KGHDR and CDR2 SFDVKD. The CDR3 has 16 amino acids. Germline trimming cut 4 bases from V and 4 bases from J; bases unmatched to any gene: 8.